These 11 T cell receptor beta chains share one sample of origin, sequenced in a study of multiple sclerosis patients with progressive multifocal leukoencephalopathy. Repertoires were generated with immunoSEQ multiplex PCR, while TCRdb's copy carries only in-frame clones and drops some. Here the sample spans fewer than 40,000 clones, more than 85% being singletons. Time point given: before natalizumab initiation. The material sequenced was PBMCs. These TCRs come from a man aged 25 to 40 with multiple sclerosis.

The chain employs TRBV11-2 and TRBJ2-5, with D perhaps given as TRBD1 or TRBD2 (5 bases each). The J call may be faulty, since TRBJ2-7 better matches the DNA end. The CDR3 is 14 amino acids. Germline V CDR1 and CDR2: SGHAT, FQNNGV. The CDR3 DNA sequence: TGTGCCAGCAGGACCCCGAGAGGGGCCTACGAGCAGTACTTC. This gives the protein CASRTPRGAYEQYF.

The chain links TRBV7-2 to TRBJ2-2; 10 bases fit TRBD2. Germline CDR1 and CDR2: SGHTA and FQGNSA. The CDR3 has 18 amino acids. V lost 4 bases and J lost 1; bases outside the gene matches: 9. CDR3 loop: CASSSPKTSGLNTGELFF. The CDR3 DNA is TGTGCCAGCAGCTCCCCTAAGACTAGCGGGTTGAACACCGGGGAGCTGTTTTTT.

V and J are TRBV13 and TRBJ2-5, with D tentatively TRBD2 (5 bases). The germline gives CDR1 PRHDT, CDR2 FYEKMQ (reference sequence). Trimming cost V 5 bases and J 1 base, with 8 bases left between them. CDR3 length: 13 residues. Here the CDR3 DNA reads TGTGCCAGCAGCCCACTAGTCCAAGAGACCCAGTACTTC. This translates into CASSPLVQETQYF. Together with reference TRBV13 and TRBJ2-5, the CDR3 gives the full variable domain: AAGVIQSPRHLIKEKRETATLKCYPIPRHDTVYWYQQGPGQDPQFLISFYEKMQSDKGSIPDRFSAQQFSDYHSELNMSSLELGDSALYFCASSPLVQETQYFGPGTRLLVL.

This clone was seen once. The rearrangement joins TRBV9 to TRBJ2-5; TRBD1 matches 8 bases. The germline V gene encodes CDR1 SGDLS and CDR2 YYNGEE. This CDR3 comprises 14 residues. With 4 bases clipped from V and 5 bases from J, the junction kept 7 bases outside the gene matches. CDR3 DNA sequence: TGTGCCAGCAGCCCAGGACAGGGCCCGGAGACCCAGTACTTC. Its translation: CASSPGQGPETQYF. The full variable domain, rest sourced from reference TRBV9 and TRBJ2-5, is DSGVTQTPKHLITATGQRVTLRCSPRSGDLSVYWYQQSLDQGLQFLIQYYNGEERAKGNILERFSAQQFPDLHSELNLSSLELGDSALYFCASSPGQGPETQYFGPGTRLLVL.

This clone has just a few counts. The chain joins TRBV7-9 to TRBJ2-1; D gene unclear. V lost 2 bases and J lost 6, with 2 bases in between. Germline V CDR1 and CDR2: SEHNR, FQNEAQ (reference sequence). CDR3 length: 11 residues. CDR3 region: CASSLFNEQFF. In DNA, the CDR3 is TGTGCCAGCAGCTTATTCAATGAGCAGTTCTTC.

The chain couples TRBV10-3 to TRBJ2-1; D is unresolved. CDR3 length equals 12 residues. Germline V gene data show CDR1 as ENHRY and CDR2 as SYGVKD. CDR3 nucleotides: TGTGCGATAGGGTGGGGTAGGAATGAGCAGTTCTTC. It translates to CAIGWGRNEQFF.

The chain joins TRBV11-3 to TRBJ1-2, with unresolved D. The CDR3 covers 12 residues. Trimming stripped 1 base from V and 8 bases from J, with 8 bases between. The germline gives CDR1 SGHNT, CDR2 YENEEA. The DNA for the CDR3 is TGTGCCAGCAGCTTAGGTCTCGGGGGCTACACCTTC. It is translated as CASSLGLGGYTF.

The chain recombines TRBV4-3 with TRBJ2-1; TRBD2 agrees at 12 bases. The trim removed 0 bases at V and 7 bases at J, leaving 4 bases unmatched. The CDR3 has 16 residues. CDR1 and CDR2 from the germline V gene are LGHNA and YSLEER. The CDR3 spells CASSQDSTSGRNEQFF. The CDR3 DNA reads TGCGCCAGCAGCCAAGATTCGACTAGCGGGAGAAATGAGCAGTTCTTC.

This chain links TRBV7-2 with TRBJ1-2, with a possible D match to TRBD1 (5 bases). CDR1 SGHTA and CDR2 FQGNSA come from the germline V gene. The CDR3 is 14 residues long. The V gene lost 6 bases and the J gene lost 4 bases, with 15 bases spanning the gap. In DNA form, the CDR3 reads TGTGCCAGCAGGCCGGGGACGGTCATCTATGGCTACACCTTC. Translation gives CASRPGTVIYGYTF. The full variable domain, with the rest looked up from reference TRBV7-2 and TRBJ1-2, is GAGVSQSPSNKVTEKGKDVELRCDPISGHTALYWYRQSLGQGLEFLIYFQGNSAPDKSGLPSDRFSAERTGGSVSTLTIQRTQQEDSAVYLCASRPGTVIYGYTFGSGTRLTVV.

The chain links TRBV29-1 to TRBJ1-2, with D perhaps matching TRBD1 (6 bases). Trimming cost V 6 bases and J 7 bases, with 33 bases left between them. CDR1 is SQVTM, CDR2 ANQGSEA, per germline. The CDR3 has 18 amino acids. CDR3 region: CSVRVPPRGGSYSGGYTF. The CDR3 nucleotides are TGCAGCGTCCGCGTTCCCCCCCGGGGGGGCTCGTATTCGGGTGGCTACACCTTC.

V is TRBV7-9 and J is TRBJ1-1; D is undetermined. The CDR3 extends over 15 amino acids. Trimming took off 0 bases at V and 7 bases at J, with 15 bases between the two ends. Germline V gene data show CDR1 as SEHNR and CDR2 as FQNEAQ (reference sequence). The CDR3 is CASSLAVSWDGEAFF. DNA for the CDR3: TGTGCCAGCAGCTTAGCGGTCAGTTGGGATGGTGAAGCTTTCTTT. The full variable domain, completed using reference TRBV7-9 and TRBJ1-1, is DTGVSQNPRHKITKRGQNVTFRCDPISEHNRLYWYRQTLGQGPEFLTYFQNEAQLEKSRLLSDRFSAERPKGSFSTLEIQRTEQGDSAMYLCASSLAVSWDGEAFFGQGTRLTVV.